This entry lists 9 T cell receptor beta chains sequenced from one sample in a study of cytomegalovirus exposure and HLA in healthy donors. PCR amplification relied on 60 Vbeta primers (plus 13 Jbeta primers). Method: immunoSEQ multiplex PCR; TCRdb's copy keeps in-frame clones and lacks some. The sample totals tens of thousands of clones; its top ten clones hold around 2.3%. The sample consisted of PBMCs. The receptor source for this set is a female donor in good health and CMV-seronegative.

V is TRBV5-1 and J is TRBJ1-4; tentatively, D is TRBD1 (5 bases). Looked up from germline, CDR1 is SGHRS and CDR2 is YFSETQ. The CDR3 extends over 14 amino acids. V gave up 4 bases and J gave up 7 bases, with 14 bases separating them. CDR3 bases: TGCGCCAGCAGCCGATCAGGGTCCGGTGAAAAACTGTTTTTT. Encoded protein: CASSRSGSGEKLFF.

The V call is TRBV18, the J call TRBJ2-7, with TRBD2 matching 12 bases. The CDR3 contains 15 residues. Germline CDR1 and CDR2: KGHSH and LQKENI. V trimming: 1 base; J trimming: 5 bases; junction bases outside the gene matches: 3. The CDR3 loop is CASSPQRLAGDEQYF. The CDR3 DNA follows: TGTGCCAGCTCACCACAACGACTAGCGGGAGACGAGCAGTACTTC.

The chain carries TRBV4-1 and TRBJ2-7; D possibly corresponds to TRBD2 (5 bases). Germline-derived CDR1 and CDR2 are MGHRA and YSYEKL. With 0 bases removed from V and 2 bases from J, the gap between germline ends came to 8 bases. The CDR3 length is 14 residues. CDR3 region: CASSQERVPYEQYF. CDR3 coding DNA: TGCGCCAGCAGCCAAGAGCGGGTTCCCTACGAGCAGTACTTC.

The chain is built from TRBV5-6 and TRBJ2-7, with TRBD2 matching 7 bases. The CDR3 loop spans 15 amino acids. Germline V gene data show CDR1 as SGHDT and CDR2 as YYEEEE. V dropped 4 bases and J dropped 1; count of bases not matched to a gene: 8. CDR3 in amino acids: CASSPHGLGSYEQYF. CDR3 nucleotide sequence: TGTGCCAGCAGCCCTCACGGACTAGGTTCCTACGAGCAGTACTTC.

V is TRBV4-3 and J is TRBJ1-5; 9 bases match TRBD1. Per the germline V gene, CDR1 is LGHNA and CDR2 is YSLEER. This CDR3 is built from 21 residues. Losses at the gene ends were 4 bases for V and 1 base for J; bases not matched to a gene: 20. CDR3 region: CASSPPRRRVETGGSNQPQHF. In DNA form, the CDR3 reads TGCGCCAGCAGCCCACCACGAAGACGCGTCGAGACAGGGGGGAGCAATCAGCCCCAGCATTTT.

The chain carries TRBV18 and TRBJ2-6, with D perhaps matching TRBD2 (6 bases). CDR1 and CDR2 from the germline V gene are KGHSH and LQKENI. Between the trimmed V and J ends, which lost 2 bases and 1 base, there was a span of 15 bases. The CDR3 is 18 residues long. Here the CDR3 DNA reads TGTGCCAGCTCACCAGAGGGCCCTGGGAGGTCTGGGGCCAACGTCCTGACTTTC. Encoded protein: CASSPEGPGRSGANVLTF.

The gene calls are TRBV30 and TRBJ2-5; TRBD2 aligns across 10 bases. This CDR3 contains 14 residues. Germline loops: CDR1 GTSNPN, CDR2 SVGIG (reference sequence). The trim removed 6 bases at V and 5 bases at J, leaving 9 bases unmatched. The CDR3 protein is CACPPGLARETQYF. DNA for the CDR3: TGTGCCTGTCCACCGGGACTAGCGAGGGAGACCCAGTACTTC.

V usage is TRBV6-1 and J usage is TRBJ1-2, with TRBD1 as a possible D gene (6 bases). The germline CDR1 and CDR2 sequences are MNHNS and SASEGT. Between the trimmed V and J ends, which lost 3 bases and 6 bases, there was a span of 14 bases. The CDR3 covers 14 residues. CDR3 protein: CASSDLSGVDGYTF. CDR3 coding DNA: TGTGCCAGCAGTGATCTCTCAGGGGTCGATGGCTACACCTTC.

The V call is TRBV11-2, the J call TRBJ2-7; 9 positions match TRBD1. This CDR3 comprises 17 residues. V trimming: 3 bases; J trimming: 0 bases; junction bases outside the gene matches: 9. CDR1 is SGHAT, CDR2 FQNNGV, per germline. In nucleotides, the CDR3 is TGTGCCAGCAGCTTTGGTTCCGGGACAGGGAGCTCCTACGAGCAGTACTTC. It codes for CASSFGSGTGSSYEQYF.